What follows is one T cell receptor beta chain and its context. These data come from a study of OX40 agonist ivuxolimab in advanced cancers. The data were produced by immunoSEQ multiplex PCR, yet TCRdb's version contains in-frame clones alone and is incomplete. The profile shows about 36,000 clones, 65% to 85% of them singletons. The CDR3 runs to 14 residues. V lost 4 bases, J lost 5 bases, and 17 bases lay in between. Germline V gene sequence: CDR1 GTSNPN, CDR2 SVGIG (reference sequence). The source was CD4+ or CD8+ T cells sorted from blood, collected in a trial of the OX40 agonist ivuxolimab. The receptor comes from an adult with an advanced solid tumor such as melanoma, head and neck, liver or kidney cancer. The J gene is TRBJ1-1, the V gene TRBV30, with no clear D. The chain's CDR3 is CAWTPGWGGTEAFF. DNA for the CDR3: TGTGCCTGGACCCCAGGCTGGGGAGGGACTGAAGCTTTCTTT.